This TCR beta chain was identified during a study of T cell repertoires in ileal Crohn's disease (dated by TCRdb to about 2019). About the full investigation: Median disease duration was about eight years, and around 35% of patients were identified as active smokers at the time of surgery. The study was conducted in parallel with a multicentre cohort built to find predictors of early endoscopic recurrence after ileocolonic resection. About half of the patients received postoperative therapy: about eleven received thiopurines and 18 received anti-TNF agents. The TCR repertoire was analysed in 55 to 70 patients with Crohn's disease drawn from a prospective multicentre cohort. All patients had surgery for a complication: stricturing disease in approximately 61% and penetrating disease in roughly 39%. A total of approximately 170 mucosal samples from roughly 50 patients were sequenced, collected from several sites on the surgical specimen as well as at postoperative endoscopy. A Rutgeerts score above i0 was used to define endoscopic postoperative recurrence.

CDR3 length: 12 amino acids, cysteine to phenylalanine. Just CDR3 DNA is preserved here, 36 bases in frame from base 1. Taken from the germline V gene (reference sequence), the CDR1 and CDR2 loops are WNHNN and SYGVQD. The V end gives up 3 bases and the J end 13 bases, leaving 5 bases in the junction not matched to a gene. Overall results and qualifications from the work: Only a subgroup of patients, of unstated size, had mucosal CD4 and CD8 T cells sorted and sequenced. Sorted CD8 T cells carried more high-frequency clones than CD4 T cells, suggesting mucosal expansions were mainly CD8. A significantly higher proportion of clonal expansions was observed in active smokers at surgery than in non-smokers (about 25% vs 20%, p=0.02). Higher high-frequency clone percentages at surgery were associated with endoscopic recurrence; all patients with clonality above 26.8% (18/57) had recurrence.

For commercial TCRB immunosequencing, approximately 480 nanograms of biopsy DNA were submitted for each sample. A two-step, amplification bias-controlled multiplex PCR was used by Adaptive Biotechnology to amplify CDR3 regions from genomic DNA. In the first PCR, primers covered every V and J gene segment, and in the second PCR, barcodes and Illumina adapters were added. CDR3 libraries were sequenced using an Illumina instrument. The authors' analysis ran thus. The analysis used both the pipelines supplied by the vendor and custom analysis of the raw data in R/Bioconductor with R version 3.3.0. Clonality, which ranges from 0 to 1, was calculated as the inverse of the normalised Shannon entropy across all productive clones. High-frequency clones were defined as the share of the repertoire taken up by the top 100 clones, keeping only clones that passed a 95% confidence test. Overlap between samples was measured with the Morisita-Horn index, while repertoire diversity was measured with the Simpson index. TCRdb holds this immuneACCESS table with in-frame rearrangements only. Some clones are missing; in checked studies, unresolved V genes explain under half, and the rest has no known cause. V and J calls and clone size are as listed in that table; D and trimming were resolved from the DNA. The sample table records 16,000 or so clones; 70% to 90% of these occur just once. The ten top clones hold roughly 5.5% of the sample.

Remarks on this clone: Its antigen is still unknown. Base qualities were left out, and no much larger clone turns up one base away.

Adults with ileal or ileocolonic Crohn's disease for whom ileocolonic resection was indicated were considered eligible. Whole ileal mucosal biopsies were kept frozen at -80 degrees C prior to DNA extraction. Genomic DNA was extracted from frozen whole biopsies using a TRizol-based method and was quantified with a NanoDrop 2000 spectrophotometer. The V and J genes are TRBV10-1 and TRBJ2-1, with 8 bases matching TRBD1. This clonotype was obtained from an adult with Crohn's disease. Sequenced: ileal tissue. CDR3 sequence: CASSEGRGLQFF. The nucleotide sequence is TGCGCCAGCAGTGAAGGCAGGGGGCTTCAGTTCTTC.